A selection of T cell receptor beta chains follows, all from one sample in a study of control samples from healthy donors and cancer patients. Here immunoSEQ multiplex PCR was the method, and the copy in TCRdb shows in-frame clones only, minus some. The repertoire includes 150,000 to 200,000 clones, roughly 94% of them detected once, and roughly 1.3% sits in the top ten. The sample comprised blood. These receptors came from a woman younger than 35 in good health. Each CDR3 is given without its conserved first and last residue. Each record gives: CDR3 protein, clone size, V gene, J gene. Size is stated for part of the rows, as once, few or many counts, or as a class when the clone is expanded.

CDR3 protein: ASSQTSGSFRNEQF
clone size: -
V gene: TRBV3-1/TRBV3-2
J gene: TRBJ2-1

CDR3 protein: ATSDSQGIGTDTQY
clone size: -
V gene: TRBV24-1
J gene: TRBJ2-3

CDR3 protein: ASAQGRNQPQH
clone size: -
V gene: TRBV15
J gene: TRBJ1-5

CDR3 protein: ASSLSRAYGYT
clone size: -
V gene: TRBV12-3/TRBV12-4
J gene: TRBJ1-2

CDR3 protein: ASSEARVRDLGRETQY
clone size: -
V gene: TRBV5-6
J gene: TRBJ2-5

CDR3 protein: ASTPQREAF
clone size: -
V gene: TRBV12-3/TRBV12-4
J gene: TRBJ1-1

CDR3 protein: ASSPGGWNEQY
clone size: once
V gene: TRBV7-8
J gene: TRBJ2-7

CDR3 protein: ASSSGSRSGNTIY
clone size: -
V gene: TRBV28
J gene: TRBJ1-3

CDR3 protein: ASSKGAVKEQY
clone size: few
V gene: TRBV5-4
J gene: TRBJ2-7

CDR3 protein: ASTRRIRGNEKLF
clone size: -
V gene: TRBV28
J gene: TRBJ1-4

CDR3 protein: ASSKPGTREKTQY
clone size: -
V gene: TRBV21-1
J gene: TRBJ2-5

CDR3 protein: ASRTSFSYEQY
clone size: -
V gene: TRBV28
J gene: TRBJ2-7

CDR3 protein: SVGVRGGNEQF
clone size: -
V gene: TRBV29-1
J gene: TRBJ2-1

CDR3 protein: ASSIGTGGAEQY
clone size: -
V gene: TRBV5-1
J gene: TRBJ2-7

CDR3 protein: ASSIVPRTGSYEQY
clone size: -
V gene: TRBV19
J gene: TRBJ2-7

CDR3 protein: ASHDTKNTEAF
clone size: -
V gene: TRBV12-3/TRBV12-4
J gene: TRBJ1-1

CDR3 protein: ASSGYT
clone size: -
V gene: TRBV2
J gene: TRBJ1-2

CDR3 protein: ASSVADTQY
clone size: -
V gene: TRBV6-5
J gene: TRBJ2-3

CDR3 protein: ASSLDSNQPQH
clone size: -
V gene: TRBV28
J gene: TRBJ1-5

CDR3 protein: ASSPSGLQGYYEQY
clone size: -
V gene: TRBV9
J gene: TRBJ2-7

CDR3 protein: ASSFDRPSYNEQF
clone size: -
V gene: TRBV5-1
J gene: TRBJ2-1

CDR3 protein: ASSVLAGGRNTQY
clone size: -
V gene: TRBV9
J gene: TRBJ2-3

CDR3 protein: ASILPGDGGKGTQY
clone size: -
V gene: TRBV6-7
J gene: TRBJ2-3

CDR3 protein: ASSPGQGGQPQH
clone size: -
V gene: TRBV4-3
J gene: TRBJ1-5

CDR3 protein: ASRSPRDPETDSYEQY
clone size: -
V gene: TRBV5-1
J gene: TRBJ2-7

CDR3 protein: ASSRLAGDTGELF
clone size: -
V gene: TRBV4-2
J gene: TRBJ2-2

CDR3 protein: SVVPTGYEQY
clone size: -
V gene: TRBV29-1
J gene: TRBJ2-7

CDR3 protein: AISEGGRDTQY
clone size: -
V gene: TRBV10-3
J gene: TRBJ2-3

CDR3 protein: ASSLSRDVHEQY
clone size: -
V gene: TRBV13
J gene: TRBJ2-7

CDR3 protein: ASTLRVGGNQPQH
clone size: -
V gene: TRBV2
J gene: TRBJ1-5

CDR3 protein: ASSSSLDYGYT
clone size: -
V gene: TRBV7-9
J gene: TRBJ1-2

CDR3 protein: ASSRTDRGLYGYT
clone size: -
V gene: TRBV6-5
J gene: TRBJ1-2

CDR3 protein: ASSWGGSMNTEAF
clone size: -
V gene: TRBV6-5
J gene: TRBJ1-1

CDR3 protein: ASRVDRRYEQY
clone size: -
V gene: TRBV6-5
J gene: TRBJ2-7

CDR3 protein: ASSLDMNTEAF
clone size: -
V gene: TRBV28
J gene: TRBJ1-1

CDR3 protein: ASSQLLVNEQF
clone size: once
V gene: TRBV4-1
J gene: TRBJ2-1

CDR3 protein: ASSLSSLSYGYT
clone size: -
V gene: TRBV28
J gene: TRBJ1-2

CDR3 protein: ASSPEYSYNSPLH
clone size: once
V gene: TRBV18
J gene: TRBJ1-6

CDR3 protein: ASRRDPNTGELF
clone size: -
V gene: TRBV19
J gene: TRBJ2-2

CDR3 protein: ASNPEAGYNEQF
clone size: -
V gene: TRBV11-3
J gene: TRBJ2-1

CDR3 protein: ASSLTPGSGNTIY
clone size: -
V gene: TRBV5-1
J gene: TRBJ1-3

CDR3 protein: ASSPQGSTDTQY
clone size: -
V gene: TRBV3-1/TRBV3-2
J gene: TRBJ2-3

CDR3 protein: ASTTGGNEKLF
clone size: -
V gene: TRBV12-3/TRBV12-4
J gene: TRBJ1-4

CDR3 protein: ASSEHSGQETQY
clone size: -
V gene: TRBV3-1/TRBV3-2
J gene: TRBJ2-5

CDR3 protein: ASSFTVHTGTDTQY
clone size: once
V gene: TRBV7-2
J gene: TRBJ2-3

CDR3 protein: ASSETSATYEQY
clone size: -
V gene: TRBV9
J gene: TRBJ2-7

CDR3 protein: ASSFGQGNEQF
clone size: -
V gene: TRBV11-3
J gene: TRBJ2-1

CDR3 protein: ASSLERGDTEAF
clone size: -
V gene: TRBV11-2
J gene: TRBJ1-1

CDR3 protein: ASTLAAGVTTEAF
clone size: -
V gene: TRBV6-5
J gene: TRBJ1-1

CDR3 protein: ASSLSPRGRGRTDTQY
clone size: -
V gene: TRBV28
J gene: TRBJ2-3

CDR3 protein: ASIATGSGQPQH
clone size: -
V gene: TRBV2
J gene: TRBJ1-5

CDR3 protein: ASSEWGYPVGYGYT
clone size: -
V gene: TRBV25-1
J gene: TRBJ1-2

CDR3 protein: ASRLKTGPYNSPLH
clone size: once
V gene: TRBV4-3
J gene: TRBJ1-6

CDR3 protein: ASQWNLGNTIY
clone size: -
V gene: TRBV2
J gene: TRBJ1-3

CDR3 protein: ASSPIAGGPLDTQY
clone size: -
V gene: TRBV18
J gene: TRBJ2-3

CDR3 protein: ASSLGSGSIGNQPQH
clone size: -
V gene: TRBV7-9
J gene: TRBJ1-5

CDR3 protein: ASSLLTTALH
clone size: -
V gene: TRBV28
J gene: TRBJ1-6